Each of the 3 T cell receptor beta chains below was sequenced from the same sample in a study of cytomegalovirus exposure and HLA in healthy donors. Profiling relied on immunoSEQ multiplex PCR, and the TCRdb table lists in-frame clones only, not all of them. The profile shows hundreds of thousands of clones, around 87% of them singletons. Sequences were obtained from PBMCs. These TCRs come from a man aged 18 to 30 in good health and CMV-seronegative.

The rearrangement uses TRBV18 and TRBJ1-6; 9 nucleotides match TRBD1. Per the germline V gene, CDR1 is KGHSH and CDR2 is LQKENI. This CDR3 is built from 15 residues. The V and J ends lost 3 bases and 7 bases, in that order; junction bases with no gene match: 4. In DNA form, the CDR3 reads TGTGCCAGCTCACCGCCGGGACAGGGAAATTCACCCCTCCACTTT. Translated: CASSPPGQGNSPLHF.

The V call is TRBV5-1, the J call TRBJ1-4; 7 bases are shared with TRBD1. The CDR3 is made up of 16 amino acids. Germline-derived CDR1 and CDR2 are SGHRS and YFSETQ. Losses at the gene ends were 6 bases for V and 5 bases for J; bases not matched to a gene: 13. The CDR3 bases are TGCGCCAGCACCCCCGGGACAGCCAGGTCCAATGAAAAACTGTTTTTT. Its protein product is CASTPGTARSNEKLFF.

The chain combines TRBV6-1 with TRBJ2-7; D uncertain. This CDR3 comprises 13 residues. The V gene lost 3 bases and the J gene lost 0 bases, with 6 bases spanning the gap. CDR1 and CDR2 (germline): MNHNS, SASEGT. CDR3 sequence reads: CASSDGVSYEQYF. In DNA form, the CDR3 reads TGTGCCAGCAGTGACGGTGTCTCCTACGAGCAGTACTTC.